A selection of T cell receptor beta chains follows, all from one sample in a study of shared clonotypes between healthy human individuals. The assay was immunoSEQ multiplex PCR, and TCRdb's table has in-frame clones only and misses some. The data hold 2.5 million or so clones, with just over 90% observed a single time. The specimen sequenced was naive CD4+ T cells sorted from blood. Receptor source: a man between 18 and 29 years old in good health. The CDR3 runs from the conserved cysteine through the conserved F or W. Fields, in order: V gene, J gene, CDR3 protein.

TRBV7-9,TRBJ1-1,CASSLGTGDPEAFF
TRBV7-6,TRBJ2-2,CASSLLAGGTPTGELFF
TRBV10-2,TRBJ2-3,CASSESTGVGGADTQYF
TRBV9,TRBJ2-6,CASSATDSTSSGANVLTF
TRBV21-1,TRBJ1-3,CAPKPGFPGNTIYF
TRBV7-8,TRBJ1-3,CASSRTGGPSGNTIYF
TRBV5-4,TRBJ2-6,CASSLLISGANVLTF
TRBV10-3,TRBJ2-2,CAISGLAGRDTGELFF
TRBV18,TRBJ1-5,CASTRENNQPQHF
TRBV5-1,TRBJ2-1,CASSPPLGGRAHNEQFF
TRBV6-1,TRBJ1-2,CASTRGGQPYGYTF
TRBV14,TRBJ1-6,CASSLWTGDLPSSYNSPLHF
TRBV19,TRBJ2-7,CASSGQIPYEQYF
TRBV5-1,TRBJ2-7,CASSFTGGVYEQYF
TRBV15,TRBJ1-2,CATSRDRLGAEGYTF
TRBV7-2,TRBJ2-7,CASSSDRETYEQYF
TRBV18,TRBJ1-2,CASSPPASGNYGYTF
TRBV4-2,TRBJ2-1,CASSQKAGGREQFF
TRBV21-1,TRBJ2-7,CASSKALLLVSYEQYF
TRBV7-9,TRBJ1-1,CASSLGPGNTEAFF
TRBV18,TRBJ1-2,CASSPDANYGYTF
TRBV28,.,CASTLRDRGAYEQYF
TRBV7-9,TRBJ1-5,CASSLEPGENQPQHF
TRBV6-4,TRBJ2-1,CAVRRGKSSYNEQFF
TRBV4-1,TRBJ2-7,CASSDRDRMVYEQYF
TRBV19,TRBJ1-6,CASSPTGKYFGSPLHF
TRBV30,TRBJ1-4,CAWTTGAAEKLFF
TRBV11-2,TRBJ2-4,CASSFGETGLPDF
TRBV5-1,TRBJ1-2,CASSLEGSNYGYTF
TRBV7-2,TRBJ2-7,CASREGQIPSEQYF
TRBV14,TRBJ1-2,CASSQDQRIYGYTF
TRBV6-1,TRBJ1-4,CASSEVGSDEKLFF
TRBV7-2,TRBJ1-6,CASSSRPGTGNSPLHF
TRBV7-2,TRBJ1-5,CASSQGGSNQPQHF
TRBV5-5,TRBJ1-2,CASSLAMRADYGYTF
TRBV19,TRBJ1-2,CATPTTGENANYGYTF
TRBV11-2,TRBJ2-5,CASSLFAAAVETQYF
TRBV5-1,TRBJ2-2,CASSLTSRGTGELFF
TRBV6-5,TRBJ1-5,CASGTPNQPQHF
TRBV5-4,TRBJ2-3,CASSLGGQSTDTQYF
TRBV11-2,TRBJ2-1,CASSLIGGSSYNEQFF
TRBV10-1,TRBJ2-3,CASSGTTTGSTDTQYF
TRBV6-1,TRBJ2-7,CASAQGYEQYF
TRBV6-6,TRBJ2-2,CASSYYGGEGGELFF
TRBV2,TRBJ2-7,CASSDLPTLAGTSYEQYF
TRBV15,TRBJ1-4,CATSRDGLNEKLFF
TRBV21-1,TRBJ2-7,CASSKADGASGQGEYEQYF
TRBV28,TRBJ1-2,CASSLRNYGYTF
TRBV18,TRBJ2-6,CASSPTSGRGGANVLTF
TRBV6-1,TRBJ1-3,CASSEARGNTIYF